This entry lists 20 T cell receptor beta chains sequenced from one sample in a study of post-analysis software for immune sequencing data. Regarding the study as a whole: Patients showed TRBV5-6, TRBV5-1 and TRBV20-1 among roughly 5 TRBV segments more frequent than in controls.

TCR beta libraries were prepared from cDNA with unique molecular identifiers. Via MiXCR, TCRdb re-called the PCR reads, giving one row per CDR3 protein. The sample has about 770,000 distinct CDR3 sequences; around 42% are singletons. No antigens are known for them. The sample was blood. All receptors come from a girl under 18 with multiple sclerosis.

This clonotype was counted many times. V and J are TRBV12-3 or TRBV12-4 and TRBJ2-7; D is ambiguous. Trimming took 3 bases from V and 3 from J, leaving 9 bases between them. The length of the CDR3 is 13 residues. The CDR3, as DNA: TGTGCCAGCAGTTTGGGCCCGCTCTACGAGCAGTACTTC. Residues: CASSLGPLYEQYF.

The chain carries TRBV18 and TRBJ2-1, with D perhaps matching TRBD1 or TRBD2 (6 bases each). The germline CDR1 and CDR2 sequences are KGHSH and LQKENI. Deletions cut 6 bases from V and 5 bases from J, with 14 bases between. This CDR3 is 14 amino acids long. CDR3 nucleotides: TGTGCCAGCTCGCCAAGGGGGGTTCACAATGAGCAGTTCTTC. Its protein is CASSPRGVHNEQFF.

V is TRBV20-1 and J is TRBJ2-1, with D possibly being TRBD2 (6 bases). In germline, CDR1 is DFQATT, CDR2 SNEGSKA (reference sequence). This CDR3 has 14 residues. Trimming removed 7 bases from V and 7 bases from J, with 20 bases in between. CDR3 in amino acids: CSVGGRDGRNEQFF. CDR3 bases: TGCAGTGTCGGAGGGCGGGACGGTCGGAATGAGCAGTTCTTC.

Only a few counts were recorded for this clonotype. This rearrangement joins TRBV6-2 or TRBV6-3 to TRBJ2-7; 7 positions match TRBD2. Germline V gene lookup returns CDR1 MNHEY and CDR2 SVGEGT. V lost 2 bases to trimming and J lost 2 bases; unmatched junction nucleotides: 30. This CDR3 spans 23 amino acids. This CDR3 is CASSYGIVGTEAGSRLRTYEQYF. CDR3 in DNA: TGTGCCAGCAGTTACGGTATCGTCGGTACCGAAGCGGGATCTCGTCTCCGGACCTACGAGCAGTACTTC.

This clonotype was counted between two and nine times. The gene calls are TRBV29-1 and TRBJ2-7; no clear D gene. The germline V gene has CDR1 SQVTM and CDR2 ANQGSEA. The CDR3 is 14 amino acids. V was shortened by 4 bases and J by 0 bases, with 13 bases between the two germline ends. The CDR3 sequence: CSVGGLGRSYEQYF. In DNA, the CDR3 is TGCAGCGTTGGCGGTCTTGGACGCTCCTACGAGCAGTACTTC.

This clonotype was detected a few times. The chain links TRBV2 to TRBJ2-7; D gene uncertain. V was trimmed by 2 bases and J by 2 bases, leaving 7 bases between them. CDR3 length: 13 residues. Germline loops: CDR1 SNHLY, CDR2 FYNNEI. CDR3 sequence: CASSELAAYEQYF. CDR3 bases: TGTGCCAGCAGTGAATTGGCAGCCTACGAGCAGTACTTC.

For the CDR3, the DNA is TGTGCCACCAGTGATTTGAGACAGTTTGGTGGCTACACCTTC. Protein sequence: CATSDLRQFGGYTF. This rearrangement joins TRBV24-1 to TRBJ1-2, with a possible D match to TRBD1 (5 bases). The V end was cut by 0 bases, the J end by 7 bases, with 11 bases between. The CDR3 is made up of 14 amino acids. Germline V gene sequence: CDR1 KGHDR, CDR2 SFDVKD.

This chain uses TRBV3-1 with TRBJ2-4; D is undetermined. The last part of the DNA fits TRBJ2-7 better; the J call may be wrong. The CDR3 loop spans 17 amino acids. From germline, CDR1 is LGHDT and CDR2 YNNKEL (reference sequence). The CDR3 region is CASSGPYPGQPSYEQYF. The CDR3 coding sequence is TGTGCCAGCAGCGGTCCCTATCCGGGTCAACCCTCCTACGAGCAGTACTTC.

Points on this clonotype: Germline and junction disagree at one end, which may indicate a read error. The rearrangement links TRBV7-9 to TRBJ2-6; a possible D gene is TRBD2 (6 bases). The CDR3 runs to 15 residues. CDR1 is SEHNR and CDR2 is FQNEAQ in the germline V gene (reference sequence). The chain's CDR3 is CASSLGDSGANVRTF. DNA of the CDR3: TGTGCCAGCAGCTTAGGGGACTCTGGGGCCAACGTCCGGACTTTC.

This clonotype was seen a few times. CDR3 nucleotides: TGTGCCTGGAGTGTACGTAGGACTAGCGGGAGAGCAGATACGCAGTATTTT. This sequence encodes CAWSVRRTSGRADTQYF. This chain uses TRBV30 with TRBJ2-3; TRBD2 agrees at 13 bases. The CDR3 runs to 17 residues. CDR1 and CDR2 (germline): GTSNPN, SVGIG (reference sequence). V shed 0 bases, J shed 4 bases, and the junction held 7 bases outside the gene matches. Drawing the rest from reference TRBV30 and TRBJ2-3, the complete variable domain is SQTIHQWPATLVQPVGSPLSLECTVEGTSNPNLYWYRQAAGRGLQLLFYSVGIGQISSEVPQNLSASRPQDRQFILSSKKLLLSDSGFYLCAWSVRRTSGRADTQYFGPGTRLTVL.

The rearrangement uses TRBV6-6 and TRBJ2-1; tentative D call: TRBD1 (6 bases). Looked up from germline, CDR1 is MNHNY and CDR2 is SVGAGI (reference sequence). This CDR3 is built from 13 residues. V lost 8 bases and J 3 bases, leaving 11 bases between the germline ends. CDR3 in amino acids: CASGGGDYNEQFF. CDR3 coding DNA: TGTGCCAGCGGTGGGGGCGACTACAATGAGCAGTTCTTC.

The chain is built from TRBV11-1 and TRBJ2-1, with 9 positions matching TRBD2. The germline CDR1 and CDR2 sequences are SGHAT and FQDESV (reference sequence). Trimming cost V 4 bases and J 8 bases; bases outside gene matches: 9. The CDR3 runs to 15 residues. The CDR3 nucleotides are TGTGCCAGCAGCTGGGGCGGGAGGGGTATGGATGAGCAGTTCTTC. Translated, it gives CASSWGGRGMDEQFF.

The chain employs TRBV7-2 and TRBJ2-1, with TRBD2 matching 8 bases. V was pared by 1 base and J by 9 bases, with 2 bases of the junction left unmatched. The CDR3 covers 13 residues. CDR1 SGHTA and CDR2 FQGNSA come from the germline V gene. CDR3 DNA: TGTGCCAGCAGCTTAGTGGGACTAGGTGAGCAGTTCTTC. It specifies CASSLVGLGEQFF.

This clonotype was found a few times. The J gene is TRBJ1-2, the V gene TRBV29-1, with D unclear. The CDR3 runs 11 residues. CDR1 SQVTM and CDR2 ANQGSEA come from the germline V gene. V was pared by 3 bases and J by 0 bases, with 2 bases between. CDR3 nucleotides: TGCAGCGTTGACACTAACTATGGCTACACCTTC. Its translation is CSVDTNYGYTF.

This clonotype appeared a few times. This sequence joins TRBV7-2 and TRBJ2-3; TRBD2 matches at 8 bases. The trim removed 8 bases at V and 2 bases at J, leaving 9 bases unmatched. CDR3 length: 15 amino acids. Per germline, CDR1 SGHTA and CDR2 FQGNSA. The CDR3 sequence is CASQRREAPTDTQYF. CDR3 DNA sequence: TGTGCCAGCCAGAGGCGGGAGGCCCCCACAGATACGCAGTATTTT.

This clonotype occurred a few times. CDR3 nucleotides: TGTGCCAGCAGTCCCATGACCGGGAGCTCCTACGAGCAGTACTTC. Encoded protein: CASSPMTGSSYEQYF. The rearrangement joins TRBV6-2 or TRBV6-3 to TRBJ2-7; a possible D gene is TRBD2 (6 bases). The CDR3 consists of 15 residues. V dropped 5 bases and J dropped 0 bases, with 14 bases sitting between them. Germline V gene sequence: CDR1 MNHEY, CDR2 SVGEGT.

This chain links TRBV29-1 with TRBJ2-5, with D maybe TRBD2 (6 bases). The CDR3 is 13 residues long. Germline V gene data show CDR1 as SQVTM and CDR2 as ANQGSEA. Deletions cut 4 bases from V and 5 bases from J, with 14 bases between. DNA for the CDR3: TGCAGCGTTGCCCCGGGAGAGGGGGAGACCCAGTACTTC. Translating gives CSVAPGEGETQYF.

The rearrangement links TRBV20-1 to TRBJ2-1, with 9 bases that match TRBD2. Unmatched junction bases numbered 8, after V lost 2 bases and J lost 6 bases. CDR3 length: 15 residues. Germline lookup yields CDR1 DFQATT and CDR2 SNEGSKA (reference sequence). CDR3 nucleotide sequence: TGCAGTGCTAGACGAGGGCTAGCGGGACCCAATGAGCAGTTCTTC. It specifies CSARRGLAGPNEQFF.

The chain carries TRBV9 and TRBJ2-6; D gene ambiguous. The V end was cut by 3 bases, the J end by 0 bases, with 4 bases between. Germline V gene sequence: CDR1 SGDLS, CDR2 YYNGEE. There are 14 residues in the CDR3. DNA of the CDR3: TGTGCCAGCAGCGCCCACTCTGGGGCCAACGTCCTGACTTTC. This encodes CASSAHSGANVLTF.

A remark on this clonotype: At one boundary the junction diverges from the germline segment, which might be a read error. V gene TRBV29-1 combines with J gene TRBJ2-7; unclear D gene. CDR1 and CDR2 (germline): SQVTM, ANQGSEA. The CDR3 is 13 residues long. The CDR3 nucleotides read TGCAGCGGGTTCGTCGACAACTCCTACGAGCGGTACTTC. Translation: CSGFVDNSYERYF.